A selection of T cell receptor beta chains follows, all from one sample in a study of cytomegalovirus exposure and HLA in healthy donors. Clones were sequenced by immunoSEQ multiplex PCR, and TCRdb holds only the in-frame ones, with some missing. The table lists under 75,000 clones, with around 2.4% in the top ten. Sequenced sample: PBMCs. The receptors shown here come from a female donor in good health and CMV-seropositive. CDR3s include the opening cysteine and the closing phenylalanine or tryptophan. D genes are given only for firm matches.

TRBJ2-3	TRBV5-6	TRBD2	CASSPPGLAGTDTQYF	TGTGCCAGCAGCCCTCCGGGACTAGCCGGCACAGATACGCAGTATTTT
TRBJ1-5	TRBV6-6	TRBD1	CASSSDRAYQPQHF	TGTGCCAGCAGTTCCGACAGGGCGTATCAGCCCCAGCATTTT
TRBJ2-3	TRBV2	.	CASSEGTLEYF	TGTGCCAGCAGTGAGGGGACACTGGAGTATTTT
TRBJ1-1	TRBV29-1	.	CSVYLRGFRTEAFF	TGCAGCGTTTATCTCAGGGGCTTCAGGACTGAAGCTTTCTTT
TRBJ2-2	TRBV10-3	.	CAISESTIAPGELFF	TGTGCCATCAGTGAGTCCACCATAGCACCCGGGGAGCTGTTTTTT
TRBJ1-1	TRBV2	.	CASGGQPNTEAFF	TGTGCCAGTGGAGGACAGCCAAACACTGAAGCTTTCTTT
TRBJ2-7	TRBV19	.	CASRPQGRSSYEQYF	TGTGCCAGTAGACCTCAGGGGAGATCCTCCTACGAGCAGTACTTC
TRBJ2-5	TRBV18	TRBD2	CASSPPGSPGGTQYF	TGTGCCAGCTCACCACCGGGCTCCCCGGGGGGGACCCAGTACTTC
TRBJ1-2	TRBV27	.	CASSLGGNGYTF	TGTGCCAGCAGTTTAGGGGGCAATGGCTACACCTTC
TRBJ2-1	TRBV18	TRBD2	CASSPPGLGSNEQFF	TGTGCCAGCTCACCACCGGGACTAGGGAGCAATGAGCAGTTCTTC
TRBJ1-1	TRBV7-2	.	CASSGASNTEAFF	TGTGCCAGCAGTGGGGCATCCAACACTGAAGCTTTCTTT
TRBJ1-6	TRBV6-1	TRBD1	CASSENLQGAFSLHF	TGTGCCAGCAGTGAAAACCTACAGGGGGCTTTCTCCCTCCACTTT
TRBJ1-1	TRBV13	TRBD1	CASSLVRGPSLNTEAFF	TGTGCCAGCAGCTTAGTTAGGGGGCCCTCCTTGAACACTGAAGCTTTCTTT
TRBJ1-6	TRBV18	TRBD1	CASSPQARGLYNSPLHF	TGTGCCAGCTCACCACAAGCCAGGGGGCTCTATAATTCACCCCTCCACTTT
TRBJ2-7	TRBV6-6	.	CASTQRQGKAYEQYF	TGTGCCAGCACCCAAAGGCAGGGAAAGGCCTACGAGCAGTACTTC
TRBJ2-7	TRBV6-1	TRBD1	CASSGGTGPYEQYF	TGTGCCAGCAGTGGCGGGACAGGGCCCTACGAGCAGTACTTC
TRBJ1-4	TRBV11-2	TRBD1	CASSYYTGDEKLFF	TGTGCCAGCAGCTACTACACAGGGGATGAAAAACTGTTTTTT
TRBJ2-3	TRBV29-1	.	CSVELGTDTQYF	TGCAGCGTTGAACTCGGCACAGATACGCAGTATTTT
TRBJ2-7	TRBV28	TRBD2	CASSFLAGSYEQYF	TGTGCCAGCAGTTTTCTAGCGGGCTCCTACGAGCAGTACTTC
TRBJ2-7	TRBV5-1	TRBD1	CASRAGTGSYEQYF	TGCGCCAGCCGCGCCGGGACAGGGTCCTACGAGCAGTACTTC
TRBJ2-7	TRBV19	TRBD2	CASSMGLAGGWFAYEQYF	TGTGCCAGTAGTATGGGACTAGCGGGAGGTTGGTTCGCCTACGAGCAGTACTTC
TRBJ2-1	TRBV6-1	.	CASSGGQFF	TGTGCCAGCAGTGGGGGCCAGTTCTTC
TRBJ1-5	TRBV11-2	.	CASSLGGSNQPQHF	TGTGCCAGCAGCTTAGGAGGAAGCAATCAGCCCCAGCATTTT
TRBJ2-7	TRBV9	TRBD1	CASSVGGGAGYEQYF	TGTGCCAGCAGCGTAGGAGGGGGCGCAGGCTACGAGCAGTACTTC
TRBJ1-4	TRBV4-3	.	CASSQDRGGEKLFF	TGCGCCAGCAGCCAAGACCGGGGGGGAGAAAAACTGTTTTTT
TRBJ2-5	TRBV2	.	CASNRGTEETQYF	TGTGCCAGCAATCGCGGGACAGAAGAGACCCAGTACTTC
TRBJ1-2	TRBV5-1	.	CASSLGANYGYTF	TGCGCCAGCAGCTTGGGAGCTAACTATGGCTACACCTTC
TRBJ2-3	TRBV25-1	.	CASSGLADTQYF	TGTGCCAGCAGTGGTCTCGCAGATACGCAGTATTTT
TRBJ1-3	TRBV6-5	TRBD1	CASSPTGAFGNTIYF	TGTGCCAGCAGTCCTACAGGGGCTTTTGGAAACACCATATATTTT
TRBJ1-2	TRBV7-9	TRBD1	CASRTGGGGYTF	TGTGCCAGCAGAACAGGGGGCGGAGGCTACACCTTC
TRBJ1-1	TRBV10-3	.	CAIRRGSGAATTEAFF	TGTGCCATCAGGCGGGGGTCTGGGGCGGCTACTACTGAAGCTTTCTTT
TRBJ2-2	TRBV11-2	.	CASSLVSSGGELFF	TGTGCCAGCAGCTTAGTCAGTAGCGGAGGGGAGCTGTTTTTT
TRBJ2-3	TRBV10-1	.	CASSDRGSTDTQYF	TGCGCCAGCAGTGATCGGGGGAGCACAGATACGCAGTATTTT
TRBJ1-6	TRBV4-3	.	CASSHYGAYNSPLHF	TGCGCCAGCAGCCACTACGGAGCCTATAATTCACCCCTCCACTTT
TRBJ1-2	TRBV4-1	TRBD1	CASSQDPDRDYGYTF	TGCGCCAGCAGCCAAGATCCGGACAGGGACTATGGCTACACCTTC
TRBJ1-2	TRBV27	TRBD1	CASSFLGQGANGYTF	TGTGCCAGCAGTTTTTTGGGACAGGGGGCGAATGGCTACACCTTC
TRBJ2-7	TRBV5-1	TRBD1	CASSSAGQGTAYEQYF	TGCGCCAGCAGCTCGGCAGGACAGGGGACCGCCTACGAGCAGTACTTC
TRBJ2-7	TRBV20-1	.	CSARLSYEQYF	TGCAGTGCTAGACTGTCCTACGAGCAGTACTTC
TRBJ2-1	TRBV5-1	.	CASSLGTPNYNEQFF	TGCGCCAGCAGCTTGGGGACTCCGAATTACAATGAGCAGTTCTTC
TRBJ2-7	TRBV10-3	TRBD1	CAINAGGDEQYF	TGTGCCATCAATGCAGGGGGCGACGAGCAGTACTTC
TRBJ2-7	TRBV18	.	CASSPIGTPSYEQYF	TGTGCCAGCTCACCAATCGGGACACCCTCCTACGAGCAGTACTTC
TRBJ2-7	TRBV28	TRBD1	CASSIGQDPLYEQYF	TGTGCCAGCAGTATAGGACAGGATCCCCTTTACGAGCAGTACTTC
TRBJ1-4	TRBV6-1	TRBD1	CASSEAQGAGQKLFF	TGTGCCAGCAGTGAAGCGCAGGGGGCTGGTCAAAAACTGTTTTTT
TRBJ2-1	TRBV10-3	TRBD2	CAIKSGSSYNEQFF	TGTGCCATCAAAAGCGGGAGCTCCTACAATGAGCAGTTCTTC
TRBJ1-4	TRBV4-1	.	CASSQDRGVPKLFF	TGCGCCAGCAGCCAAGATCGGGGGGTACCAAAACTGTTTTTT
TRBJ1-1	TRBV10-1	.	CASSESQGTEAFF	TGCGCCAGCAGTGAAAGTCAGGGCACTGAAGCTTTCTTT
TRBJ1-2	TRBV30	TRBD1	CAWRDRGLHGYTF	TGTGCCTGGAGGGACAGGGGACTTCATGGCTACACCTTC
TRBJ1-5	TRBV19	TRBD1	CASRWGTGGNQPQHF	TGTGCCAGTAGATGGGGGACAGGGGGCAATCAGCCCCAGCATTTT
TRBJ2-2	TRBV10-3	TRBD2	CAISESGTSGYTGELFF	TGTGCCATCAGTGAGTCTGGGACTAGCGGATACACCGGGGAGCTGTTTTTT
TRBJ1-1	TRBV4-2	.	CASSQVAEQSAEAFF	TGTGCCAGCAGCCAAGTGGCGGAGCAATCGGCTGAAGCTTTCTTT
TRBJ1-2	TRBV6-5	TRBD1	CASGQTGANYGYTF	TGTGCCAGCGGACAGACAGGGGCGAACTATGGCTACACCTTC
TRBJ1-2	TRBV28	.	CASSSTGVGYTF	TGTGCCAGCAGTTCCACCGGGGTGGGCTACACCTTC
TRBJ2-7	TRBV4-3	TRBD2	CASSQDVAGESYEQYF	TGCGCCAGCAGCCAAGATGTGGCGGGAGAGTCCTACGAGCAGTACTTC